This is a list of T cell receptor beta chains from one sample in a study of T cell responses to AZD1222 COVID-19 vaccine. Clones were sequenced by immunoSEQ multiplex PCR, and TCRdb holds only the in-frame ones, with some missing. The sample has about 180,000 clones, 90% to 95% seen once. The sample here was peripheral blood, taken 28 days after the second AZD1222 dose. The origin of the receptors is an adult who received the AZD1222 COVID-19 vaccine. Each CDR3 is given with its conserved first and last residue. D genes are given only for firm matches. Not all rows give a size; the values are once, few, many and, for expanded clones, a class.

cdr3_length: 12; clone_size: -; d_call: -; j_call: TRBJ2-7; v_call: TRBV7-8; cdr3_nt: TGTGCCAGCAAGTTATCGGGAGACGAGCAGTACTTC; cdr3_aa: CASKLSGDEQYF
cdr3_length: 13; clone_size: -; d_call: -; j_call: TRBJ2-3; v_call: TRBV27; cdr3_nt: TGTGCCAGCACACACGGATCCACAGATACGCAGTATTTT; cdr3_aa: CASTHGSTDTQYF
cdr3_length: 12; clone_size: -; d_call: -; j_call: TRBJ2-7; v_call: TRBV28; cdr3_nt: TGTGCCAGCAGTCCTCAGGGTAACGAGCAGTACTTC; cdr3_aa: CASSPQGNEQYF
cdr3_length: 14; clone_size: -; d_call: TRBD1; j_call: TRBJ1-2; v_call: TRBV3-1/TRBV3-2; cdr3_nt: TGTGCCAGCGGGGGGACAGGGATGAACTATGGCTACACCTTC; cdr3_aa: CASGGTGMNYGYTF
cdr3_length: 14; clone_size: once; d_call: -; j_call: TRBJ2-5; v_call: TRBV11-2; cdr3_nt: TGTGCCAGCAGCTTAGTGGGGACAAAAGAGACCCAGTACTTC; cdr3_aa: CASSLVGTKETQYF
cdr3_length: 14; clone_size: -; d_call: -; j_call: TRBJ2-4; v_call: TRBV7-2; cdr3_nt: TGTGCCAGCACCCCGAGCGCCCGCAAAAACATTCAGTACTTC; cdr3_aa: CASTPSARKNIQYF
cdr3_length: 16; clone_size: -; d_call: -; j_call: TRBJ2-4; v_call: TRBV11-2; cdr3_nt: TGTGCCAGCAGCTTTCTAACAGGGCTAGCCAAAAACATTCAGTACTTC; cdr3_aa: CASSFLTGLAKNIQYF
cdr3_length: 13; clone_size: -; d_call: -; j_call: TRBJ1-6; v_call: TRBV19; cdr3_nt: TGTGCCAGTAGTTCGCGACAGAATTCACCCCTCCACTTT; cdr3_aa: CASSSRQNSPLHF
cdr3_length: 15; clone_size: -; d_call: TRBD2; j_call: TRBJ2-3; v_call: TRBV9; cdr3_nt: TGTGCCAGCAGCGGGGTGGGGGGACTAGCGGATACGCAGTATTTT; cdr3_aa: CASSGVGGLADTQYF
cdr3_length: 16; clone_size: -; d_call: -; j_call: TRBJ2-1; v_call: TRBV6-2/TRBV6-3; cdr3_nt: TGTGCCAGCAGTTACCCTGGACTTTTCAATAACAATGAGCAGTTCTTC; cdr3_aa: CASSYPGLFNNNEQFF
cdr3_length: 15; clone_size: -; d_call: -; j_call: TRBJ2-2; v_call: TRBV6-6; cdr3_nt: TGTGCCAGCAGTTATGTAGCGGTTAACACCGGGGAGCTGTTTTTT; cdr3_aa: CASSYVAVNTGELFF
cdr3_length: 17; clone_size: -; d_call: -; j_call: TRBJ1-3; v_call: TRBV18; cdr3_nt: TGTGCCAGCTCACCAATCAAAAGAACAGCCAGTGGAAACACCATATATTTT; cdr3_aa: CASSPIKRTASGNTIYF
cdr3_length: 14; clone_size: -; d_call: TRBD1; j_call: TRBJ2-7; v_call: TRBV29-1; cdr3_nt: TGCAGCGTTGAAGATTCGGCAGGGGGCTACGAGCAGTACTTC; cdr3_aa: CSVEDSAGGYEQYF
cdr3_length: 13; clone_size: -; d_call: TRBD1; j_call: TRBJ2-1; v_call: TRBV19; cdr3_nt: TGTGCCAGTAGTATCGGGCAGGGGGATGAGCAGTTCTTC; cdr3_aa: CASSIGQGDEQFF
cdr3_length: 20; clone_size: -; d_call: TRBD2; j_call: TRBJ2-3; v_call: TRBV7-3; cdr3_nt: TGTGCCAGCAGCAAGGGGTTGGGGACTAGCGGGGGGATCAGCACAGATACGCAGTATTTT; cdr3_aa: CASSKGLGTSGGISTDTQYF
cdr3_length: 13; clone_size: once; d_call: -; j_call: TRBJ2-1; v_call: TRBV28; cdr3_nt: TGTGCCAGCCGAGCCCCAGGGTACTATGAGCAGTTCTTC; cdr3_aa: CASRAPGYYEQFF
cdr3_length: 15; clone_size: -; d_call: -; j_call: TRBJ1-5; v_call: TRBV6-5; cdr3_nt: TGTGCCAGCTCAGCCCGGGATACTAGCAATCAGCCCCAGCATTTT; cdr3_aa: CASSARDTSNQPQHF
cdr3_length: 16; clone_size: -; d_call: -; j_call: TRBJ1-5; v_call: TRBV28; cdr3_nt: TGTGCCAGCCTAGAATGGGGAACGGCTAGCAATCAGCCCCAGCATTTT; cdr3_aa: CASLEWGTASNQPQHF
cdr3_length: 14; clone_size: -; d_call: -; j_call: TRBJ2-5; v_call: TRBV9; cdr3_nt: TGTGCCAGCAGCGTAGAAGATGCGAAGAGAACCCAGTACTTC; cdr3_aa: CASSVEDAKRTQYF
cdr3_length: 17; clone_size: -; d_call: -; j_call: TRBJ1-1; v_call: TRBV7-2; cdr3_nt: TGTGCCAGCAGCTTAGTCGGGGGTAGTATTCGGGGGACTGAAGCTTTCTTT; cdr3_aa: CASSLVGGSIRGTEAFF
cdr3_length: 14; clone_size: -; d_call: TRBD1; j_call: TRBJ2-7; v_call: TRBV7-2; cdr3_nt: TGTGCCAGCAGCTACTCGACAGGGATCTACGAGCAGTACTTC; cdr3_aa: CASSYSTGIYEQYF
cdr3_length: 15; clone_size: -; d_call: -; j_call: TRBJ2-2; v_call: TRBV9; cdr3_nt: TGTGCCAGCAGCGGGGCCCTGGCGAACACCGGGGAGCTGTTTTTT; cdr3_aa: CASSGALANTGELFF
cdr3_length: 14; clone_size: -; d_call: -; j_call: TRBJ1-5; v_call: TRBV5-6; cdr3_nt: TGTGCCAGCAGCTTCCTCAGTAGCAATCAGCCCCAGCATTTT; cdr3_aa: CASSFLSSNQPQHF
cdr3_length: 15; clone_size: -; d_call: -; j_call: TRBJ1-2; v_call: TRBV4-1; cdr3_nt: TGCGCCAGCAGCGAAAATCGAGGGAGCAGCTATGGCTACACCTTC; cdr3_aa: CASSENRGSSYGYTF
cdr3_length: 15; clone_size: -; d_call: -; j_call: TRBJ1-3; v_call: TRBV4-1; cdr3_nt: TGCGCCAGCAGCCAAGTGGCAATCTCTGGAAACACCATATATTTT; cdr3_aa: CASSQVAISGNTIYF
cdr3_length: 14; clone_size: -; d_call: -; j_call: TRBJ1-1; v_call: TRBV19; cdr3_nt: TGTGCCAGTAGTCCGGCCGAGGTAAGAACTGAAGCTTTCTTT; cdr3_aa: CASSPAEVRTEAFF
cdr3_length: 15; clone_size: -; d_call: TRBD2; j_call: TRBJ2-3; v_call: TRBV6-5; cdr3_nt: TGTGCCAGCAGTCTCATAGCGGGAGGTAAAGATACGCAGTATTTT; cdr3_aa: CASSLIAGGKDTQYF
cdr3_length: 16; clone_size: once; d_call: TRBD1; j_call: TRBJ2-3; v_call: TRBV18; cdr3_nt: TGTGCCAGCTCACCCGACAGGGTCAGGAGCACAGATACGCAGTATTTT; cdr3_aa: CASSPDRVRSTDTQYF
cdr3_length: 16; clone_size: -; d_call: TRBD1; j_call: TRBJ1-3; v_call: TRBV5-1; cdr3_nt: TGCGCCAGCAGCTTTGGACAGGCGAGCTCTGGAAACACCATATATTTT; cdr3_aa: CASSFGQASSGNTIYF
cdr3_length: 13; clone_size: -; d_call: -; j_call: TRBJ1-2; v_call: TRBV7-2; cdr3_nt: TGTGCCAGCAGCTCGCGGGTTAACTATGGCTACACCTTC; cdr3_aa: CASSSRVNYGYTF
cdr3_length: 12; clone_size: once; d_call: -; j_call: TRBJ2-5; v_call: TRBV15; cdr3_nt: TGTGCCACCAGCAGAGATTTAAAGACCCAGTACTTC; cdr3_aa: CATSRDLKTQYF
cdr3_length: 14; clone_size: -; d_call: TRBD1; j_call: TRBJ2-2; v_call: TRBV7-9; cdr3_nt: TGTGCCAGCAGCCGACGGACAGGGGCCGGGGAGCTGTTTTTT; cdr3_aa: CASSRRTGAGELFF
cdr3_length: 12; clone_size: -; d_call: -; j_call: TRBJ2-1; v_call: TRBV7-2; cdr3_nt: TGTGCCAGCAGCGTACAGGGTCGCCAGCAGTTCTTC; cdr3_aa: CASSVQGRQQFF
cdr3_length: 16; clone_size: -; d_call: -; j_call: TRBJ2-1; v_call: TRBV19; cdr3_nt: TGTGCCAGTAGTCGTCTTAGCGGAAGCTCCTACAATGAGCAGTTCTTC; cdr3_aa: CASSRLSGSSYNEQFF
cdr3_length: 15; clone_size: -; d_call: -; j_call: TRBJ2-7; v_call: TRBV11-3; cdr3_nt: TGTGCCAGCAGCTTAGAAGTCGGCAGCTCCTACGAGCAGTACTTC; cdr3_aa: CASSLEVGSSYEQYF
cdr3_length: 15; clone_size: -; d_call: TRBD1; j_call: TRBJ2-2; v_call: TRBV4-2; cdr3_nt: TGTGCCAGCAGCCAACAACAGGGGGGCACCGGGGAGCTGTTTTTT; cdr3_aa: CASSQQQGGTGELFF
cdr3_length: 12; clone_size: once; d_call: -; j_call: TRBJ2-7; v_call: TRBV10-3; cdr3_nt: TGTGCCATCAGTGACTGGATGGTCGAGCAGTACTTC; cdr3_aa: CAISDWMVEQYF
cdr3_length: 14; clone_size: -; d_call: -; j_call: TRBJ1-1; v_call: TRBV7-3; cdr3_nt: TGTGCCAGCAGCCGAGAGGGGATTGACACTGAAGCTTTCTTT; cdr3_aa: CASSREGIDTEAFF
cdr3_length: 16; clone_size: -; d_call: -; j_call: TRBJ2-5; v_call: TRBV28; cdr3_nt: TGTGCCAGCAGTCCACGAGGTGGACGGTACCAAGAGACCCAGTACTTC; cdr3_aa: CASSPRGGRYQETQYF
cdr3_length: 15; clone_size: -; d_call: -; j_call: TRBJ2-1; v_call: TRBV27; cdr3_nt: TGTGCCAGCAGTTTAGCCGCGGGTTCCTACAATGAGCAGTTCTTC; cdr3_aa: CASSLAAGSYNEQFF
cdr3_length: 13; clone_size: -; d_call: -; j_call: TRBJ1-5; v_call: TRBV3-1/TRBV3-2; cdr3_nt: TGTGCCAGCAGTGGGCAGCCCAAGGGGCCCCAGCATTTT; cdr3_aa: CASSGQPKGPQHF
cdr3_length: 18; clone_size: -; d_call: TRBD2; j_call: TRBJ2-3; v_call: TRBV24-1; cdr3_nt: TGTGCCACCAGTGAACCCCGGACTAGCGGAGGGAGTACAGATACGCAGTATTTT; cdr3_aa: CATSEPRTSGGSTDTQYF
cdr3_length: 17; clone_size: once; d_call: TRBD2; j_call: TRBJ2-3; v_call: TRBV2; cdr3_nt: TGTGCCAGCAGTTCACCTATGACTAGCGGGAGCACAGATACGCAGTATTTT; cdr3_aa: CASSSPMTSGSTDTQYF
cdr3_length: 15; clone_size: -; d_call: TRBD2; j_call: TRBJ2-7; v_call: TRBV5-6; cdr3_nt: TGTGCCAGCAGCTTGGAGGGCGGGGGTCTCTACGAGCAGTACTTC; cdr3_aa: CASSLEGGGLYEQYF
cdr3_length: 14; clone_size: -; d_call: -; j_call: TRBJ2-2; v_call: TRBV7-9; cdr3_nt: TGTGCCAGCAGCTTAGTAGCTAGCACCGGGGAGCTGTTTTTT; cdr3_aa: CASSLVASTGELFF
cdr3_length: 15; clone_size: -; d_call: -; j_call: TRBJ1-2; v_call: TRBV19; cdr3_nt: TGTGCCAGTAGTATTCTCCTGAGGAGCGCCTATGGCTACACCTTC; cdr3_aa: CASSILLRSAYGYTF
cdr3_length: 16; clone_size: -; d_call: -; j_call: TRBJ2-3; v_call: TRBV28; cdr3_nt: TGTGCCAGCAGTTTAGGTGGGGGGAAATTCACAGATACGCAGTATTTT; cdr3_aa: CASSLGGGKFTDTQYF
cdr3_length: 12; clone_size: -; d_call: -; j_call: TRBJ1-6; v_call: TRBV19; cdr3_nt: TGTGCCAGCCGACCCTATAATTCACCCCTCCACTTT; cdr3_aa: CASRPYNSPLHF
cdr3_length: 13; clone_size: -; d_call: TRBD1; j_call: TRBJ1-1; v_call: TRBV14; cdr3_nt: TGTGCCAGCAGCCCTTACCAGGGGGATGTCGCTTTCTTT; cdr3_aa: CASSPYQGDVAFF
cdr3_length: 15; clone_size: -; d_call: -; j_call: TRBJ1-5; v_call: TRBV2; cdr3_nt: TGTGCCAGCAGCACCGGAGGCATAGGCAATCAGCCCCAGCATTTT; cdr3_aa: CASSTGGIGNQPQHF
cdr3_length: 17; clone_size: -; d_call: -; j_call: TRBJ2-5; v_call: TRBV9; cdr3_nt: TGTGCCAGCAGCCCAACTCCCATAAGGCAGGGCAGGGAGACCCAGTACTTC; cdr3_aa: CASSPTPIRQGRETQYF